These 21 T cell receptor beta chains share one sample of origin, sequenced in a study of blood T cell repertoires in COVID-19. Clones were read by immunoSEQ multiplex PCR, and TCRdb kept only the in-frame ones, dropping some. The data hold approximately 170,000 clones, with 84% observed a single time. The sample taken for sequencing was PBMCs or T cells enriched from blood (not recorded which). The receptors shown here come from a man in his fifties who had recovered from COVID-19.

This clone was counted only a few times. This chain connects TRBV18 to TRBJ1-5; 9 positions agree with TRBD1. Trimming removed 6 bases from V and 7 bases from J; junction bases left unmatched: 7. This CDR3 contains 14 residues. Looked up from germline, CDR1 is KGHSH and CDR2 is LQKENI. CDR3 bases: TGTGCCAGCTCCCAGGGACAGGGCGACCAGCCCCAGCATTTT. This translates into CASSQGQGDQPQHF. Variable domain in full (rest from reference TRBV18 and TRBJ1-5): NAGVMQNPRHLVRRRGQEARLRCSPMKGHSHVYWYRQLPEEGLKFMVYLQKENIIDESGMPKERFSAEFPKEGPSILRIQQVVRGDSAAYFCASSQGQGDQPQHFGDGTRLSIL.

The CDR3 coding sequence is TGTGCCAGCAGTGAGCAGCGGGGTTATGAGCAGTTCTTC. Residues: CASSEQRGYEQFF. V and J are TRBV6-4 and TRBJ2-1; 7 nucleotides agree with TRBD2. J lost 8 bases, V lost 3 bases, and 4 bases had no gene match. CDR3 size: 13 residues. The germline CDR1 and CDR2 sequences are MRHNA and SNTAGT.

The gene calls are TRBV6-9 and TRBJ2-3, with 9 bases identical to TRBD1. This CDR3 has 16 residues. Per germline, CDR1 MNHGY and CDR2 SVAAGI. The J segment lost 5 bases and the V segment lost 2 bases, leaving 8 bases of the junction unmatched. The CDR3 protein is CASSYQPGQGLDTQYF. CDR3 coding DNA: TGTGCCAGCAGTTATCAACCCGGACAGGGGTTAGATACGCAGTATTTT.

The chain has TRBV29-1 and TRBJ1-2, with 8 bases that match TRBD1. V lost 4 bases, J lost 7 bases, and 5 bases stayed unmatched. Germline V gene data show CDR1 as SQVTM and CDR2 as ANQGSEA. The CDR3 length is 12 residues. The CDR3 DNA sequence: TGCAGCGTTGGGACAGGGAGTGGTGGCTACACCTTC. Its translation: CSVGTGSGGYTF.

This CDR3 is CASSGGLGADAYNSPLHF. CDR3 DNA: TGTGCCAGCAGCGGCGGGTTGGGGGCCGACGCCTATAATTCACCCCTCCACTTT. The V call is TRBV5-4, the J call TRBJ1-6, with D perhaps TRBD1 (6 bases). The ends were cut back, 4 bases at V and 2 bases at J, with 19 bases in the middle. The CDR3 has 18 amino acids. CDR1 and CDR2 from the germline V gene are SGHNT and YYREEE (reference sequence).

The CDR3 region is CASSVGLAGTGELFF. The CDR3 bases are TGTGCCAGCAGCGTAGGTCTAGCGGGGACCGGGGAGCTGTTTTTT. V and J are TRBV9 and TRBJ2-2; 9 bases are shared with TRBD2. With V trimmed by 0 bases and J by 5 bases, 2 bases remained unmatched. Germline V gene data show CDR1 as SGDLS and CDR2 as YYNGEE. The CDR3 runs to 15 residues.

J is TRBJ2-4 and V is TRBV21-1; the table's D call, TRBD1, has no DNA check behind it. TRBV21-1 represents a pseudogene. The CDR3 extends over 17 amino acids. The CDR3 DNA sequence: TGTGCCAGCAGCAAAAGCCACTACAGGAGAGCCAAAAACATTCAGTACTTC. It specifies CASSKSHYRRAKNIQYF.

As concerns this clone: A much larger clone differs by one base, so this may be a read error. This rearrangement joins TRBV9 to TRBJ2-3; tentative D call: TRBD2 (6 bases). Trimming shortened V by 4 bases and J by 3 bases, and 6 bases separated the two germline ends. Looked up from germline, CDR1 is SGDLS and CDR2 is YYNGEE. The CDR3 contains 12 residues. The CDR3 loop reads CASSRETDTQYF. The CDR3 nucleotides read TGTGCCAGCAGCCGGGAGACAGATACGCAGTATTTT.

This sequence joins TRBV7-3 and TRBJ1-6; D may be TRBD1 (6 bases). V was clipped by 2 bases and J by 10 bases, with 18 bases between them. CDR1 is SGHTA, CDR2 FQGTGA, per germline. This CDR3 contains 16 residues. The CDR3: CASSLEGRGNGSPLHF. The CDR3 coding sequence is TGTGCCAGCAGCTTAGAGGGCAGGGGAAATGGATCACCCCTCCACTTT.

The chain carries TRBV23-1 and TRBJ1-1; 8 bases fit TRBD1. TRBV23-1 is sorted into the ORF group, with uncertain function. The CDR3 spans 16 residues. V shed 2 bases and J 1 base; nucleotides not matched to a gene: 6. The CDR3 sequence: CASSQGTGDPNTEAFF. In DNA form, the CDR3 reads TGCGCCAGCAGTCAAGGGACAGGCGACCCGAACACTGAAGCTTTCTTT.

This sequence joins TRBV5-4 and TRBJ2-6; D perhaps matches TRBD2 (5 bases). The V end was cut by 0 bases, the J end by 5 bases, with 9 bases between. Germline CDR1 SGHNT, CDR2 YYREEE (reference sequence). The CDR3 spans 15 residues. CDR3 region: CASSLDGGWANVLTF. The CDR3, as DNA: TGTGCCAGCAGCTTGGACGGAGGTTGGGCCAACGTCCTGACTTTC.

This clone has just one count. The chain is built from TRBV7-8 and TRBJ1-4; 12 positions agree with TRBD1. The germline V gene has CDR1 SGHVS and CDR2 FQNEAQ. The junction had 1 base not matched to a gene; V was cut back by 6 bases and J by 8 bases. This CDR3 comprises 13 residues. CDR3 sequence: CASRGQGAEKLFF. In DNA, the CDR3 is TGTGCCAGCAGGGGACAGGGGGCGGAAAAACTGTTTTTT. Variable domain in full (rest from reference TRBV7-8 and TRBJ1-4): GAGVSQSPRYKVAKRGQDVALRCDPISGHVSLFWYQQALGQGPEFLTYFQNEAQLDKSGLPSDRFFAERPEGSVSTLKIQRTQQEDSAVYLCASRGQGAEKLFFGSGTQLSVL.

This chain links TRBV11-2 with TRBJ2-2; 10 nucleotides agree with TRBD2. This CDR3 contains 18 residues. Germline V gives CDR1 SGHAT, CDR2 FQNNGV. After removal of 4 bases from V and 0 bases from J, the junction contained 8 bases not matched to a gene. CDR3 DNA: TGTGCCAGCAGCTGGCCTAGCGGGGGAAACCCGAACACCGGGGAGCTGTTTTTT. Translating it yields CASSWPSGGNPNTGELFF.

The chain couples TRBV6-5 to TRBJ1-6; D is perhaps TRBD1 (5 bases). CDR3 size: 15 residues. V shed 5 bases and J shed 7 bases, with 15 bases lying between them. Per the germline V gene, CDR1 is MNHEY and CDR2 is SVGAGI. This CDR3 is CASSPWGGSNSPLHF. The CDR3 nucleotides read TGTGCCAGCAGTCCTTGGGGGGGGTCCAATTCACCCCTCCACTTT.

This chain uses TRBV19 with TRBJ1-2, with D perhaps matching TRBD1 (6 bases). Germline CDR1 and CDR2: LNHDA and SQIVND (reference sequence). V shed 6 bases and J shed 1 base, with 18 bases lying between them. CDR3 length: 16 residues. CDR3 DNA: TGTGCCAGTAGAGTCAAGAAGGGGACACTTAACTATGGCTACACCTTC. Translated: CASRVKKGTLNYGYTF.

The rearrangement uses TRBV18 and TRBJ1-1, with D possibly matching TRBD1 (5 bases). Germline loops: CDR1 KGHSH, CDR2 LQKENI. Trimming took off 4 bases at V and 2 bases at J, with 17 bases between the two ends. The CDR3 sequence is 16 residues long. The CDR3 reads CASSQIGGGANTEAFF. The CDR3 region has the DNA TGTGCCAGCTCACAAATAGGAGGCGGGGCTAACACTGAAGCTTTCTTT.

This clone was counted between two and nine times. J is TRBJ1-2 and V is TRBV30, with D unresolved. CDR1 and CDR2 (germline): GTSNPN, SVGIG (reference sequence). Trimming pared 0 bases from V and 10 bases from J, leaving 12 bases between. The CDR3 is 12 amino acids. Written as DNA, the CDR3 is TGTGCCTGGAGTGTCGAGGGTAGCGACTACACCTTC. Its translation: CAWSVEGSDYTF.

The V call is TRBV5-6, the J call TRBJ2-7; the match to TRBD1 covers 7 bases. Germline CDR1 reads SGHDT; CDR2 reads YYEEEE. The V gene end was trimmed by 3 bases and the J gene end by 4 bases; junction bases not matched to a gene: 10. This CDR3 has 15 residues. DNA for the CDR3: TGTGCCAGCAGCTCTGGACAGGTTTTTTCTTACGAGCAGTACTTC. This translates into CASSSGQVFSYEQYF.

Here the CDR3 reads CATSSEFSNQPQHF. As DNA, the CDR3 is TGTGCCACCAGCAGCGAGTTTAGCAATCAGCCCCAGCATTTT. The J gene is TRBJ1-5, the V gene TRBV15; no clear D. The length of the CDR3 is 14 residues. With 3 bases removed from V and 0 bases from J, the gap between germline ends came to 6 bases. CDR1 is LNHNV and CDR2 is YYDKDF in the germline V gene (reference sequence).

V gene TRBV5-1 combines with J gene TRBJ2-5; possible D gene TRBD2, 6 bases. Germline V CDR1 and CDR2: SGHRS, YFSETQ. This CDR3 contains 14 residues. V was trimmed by 7 bases and J by 4 bases, leaving 17 bases between them. The CDR3 nucleotides are TGCGCCAGCCGGAGGGAAATCATGGGAGAGACCCAGTACTTC. Its translation: CASRREIMGETQYF.

Only a few counts were recorded for this clone. The chain recombines TRBV5-4 with TRBJ1-3; TRBD1 is a possible D gene (5 bases). Deletions cut 0 bases from V and 4 bases from J, with 14 bases between. This CDR3 has 16 residues. Germline V gene sequence: CDR1 SGHNT, CDR2 YYREEE (reference sequence). CDR3 sequence: CASSLGGAKSGNTIYF. The DNA of the CDR3 is TGTGCCAGCAGCTTGGGGGGCGCAAAGTCCGGAAACACCATATATTTT. Using reference TRBV5-4 and TRBJ1-3 for the parts outside the CDR3, the full variable domain is ETGVTQSPTHLIKTRGQQVTLRCSSQSGHNTVSWYQQALGQGPQFIFQYYREEENGRGNFPPRFSGLQFPNYSSELNVNALELDDSALYLCASSLGGAKSGNTIYFGEGSWLTVV.